The 27 T cell receptor beta chains below all came from one sample that was sequenced in a study of PD-1 blockade in classical Hodgkin lymphoma. There was relapse after autologous stem cell transplantation in every patient, and there was variation in brentuximab vedotin exposure. The assay was immunoSEQ multiplex PCR, and TCRdb's table has in-frame clones only and misses some. The data show some 84,000 clones, with approximately 91% seen just once and approximately 2.4% held by the top ten. This material consisted of peripheral blood mononuclear cells (PBMCs), taken before the second cycle of nivolumab. These receptors originate from a human donor with classical Hodgkin lymphoma.

The V gene is TRBV27, the J gene TRBJ2-7, with 8 bases matching TRBD1. This CDR3 is built from 17 residues. CDR1 is MNHEY, CDR2 SMNVEV, per germline (reference sequence). Trimming at V came to 4 bases and at J to 4 bases, leaving 15 bases not matched to a gene. The CDR3 protein is CASSSPRLGQGIYEQYF. In nucleotides, the CDR3 is TGTGCCAGCAGTTCGCCACGCCTCGGACAGGGAATATACGAGCAGTACTTC.

V usage is TRBV5-1 and J usage is TRBJ1-4; a weak D match, TRBD1 (5 bases). Between the trimmed V and J ends, which lost 4 bases and 4 bases, there was a span of 17 bases. CDR1 SGHRS and CDR2 YFSETQ come from the germline V gene. The CDR3 is 16 amino acids. CDR3 sequence reads: CASSRRAGDGNEKLFF. CDR3 DNA sequence: TGCGCCAGCAGCCGTCGGGCGGGGGACGGTAATGAAAAACTGTTTTTT.

The chain uses TRBV4-1 and TRBJ1-1; a weak D match, TRBD1 (5 bases). The germline V gene encodes CDR1 MGHRA and CDR2 YSYEKL. Trimming removed 5 bases from V and 2 bases from J, with 15 bases in between. The CDR3 runs 15 residues. CDR3 amino acids: CASSTPRQLNTEAFF. The CDR3 region has the DNA TGCGCCAGCAGCACGCCCAGACAGCTAAACACTGAAGCTTTCTTT.

V and J are TRBV7-7 and TRBJ2-3; TRBD2 is a possible D gene (6 bases). The V end was cut by 5 bases, the J end by 2 bases, with 17 bases between. CDR1 SSHAT and CDR2 FNYEAQ come from the germline V gene (reference sequence). The CDR3 runs 16 residues. The CDR3 DNA reads as TGTGCCAGCAGCCCCCTAGCGCGAGGTGTCACAGATACGCAGTATTTT. Amino acids: CASSPLARGVTDTQYF.

The chain joins TRBV28 to TRBJ1-1, with a tentative D call TRBD1 (5 bases). Germline lookup yields CDR1 MDHEN and CDR2 SYDVKM. The ends were cut back, 1 base at V and 2 bases at J, with 8 bases in the middle. This CDR3 spans 14 amino acids. CDR3: CASSLLRGNTEAFF. The CDR3 bases are TGTGCCAGCAGTTTATTAAGGGGAAACACTGAAGCTTTCTTT.

This chain joins TRBV6-1 and TRBJ1-2; D unclear. Germline CDR1 is MNHNS and CDR2 is SASEGT. Trimming left V 2 bases short and J 8 bases short, with 12 bases between. The CDR3 runs 13 residues. DNA for the CDR3: TGTGCCAGCAGTGAATCGGCTAAGGAAGGCTACACCTTC. Protein product: CASSESAKEGYTF.

Details on this clone: Other DNA sequences within the sample encode an identical CDR3. The chain couples TRBV27 to TRBJ2-3; D ambiguous. Trimming shortened V by 5 bases and J by 2 bases, and 5 bases separated the two germline ends. The CDR3 is 12 residues long. Germline V gives CDR1 MNHEY, CDR2 SMNVEV (reference sequence). CDR3 loop: CASSRSTDTQYF. In DNA, the CDR3 is TGTGCCAGCAGTCGATCCACAGATACGCAGTATTTT.

The chain uses TRBV5-1 and TRBJ2-3; 15 nucleotides align to TRBD2. Germline lookup yields CDR1 SGHRS and CDR2 YFSETQ. V lost 3 bases and J lost 3; bases outside the gene matches: 8. The CDR3 extends over 18 amino acids. This CDR3 reads CASSWEPGLAGGTDTQYF. The DNA of the CDR3 is TGCGCCAGCAGCTGGGAACCGGGACTAGCGGGAGGAACAGATACGCAGTATTTT.

This chain connects TRBV12-5 to TRBJ2-5; D may correspond to TRBD1 or TRBD2 (5 bases each). Trimming pared 0 bases from V and 3 bases from J, leaving 14 bases between. The CDR3 has 16 amino acids. The germline gives CDR1 LGHNT, CDR2 FRNRAP. CDR3 sequence: CASGLVLGVREETQYF. CDR3 DNA: TGTGCTAGTGGTTTGGTGCTGGGGGTAAGAGAAGAGACCCAGTACTTC.

The J gene is TRBJ1-4, the V gene TRBV19; 7 positions agree with TRBD1. CDR3 length: 13 amino acids. In germline, CDR1 is LNHDA, CDR2 SQIVND (reference sequence). Trimming removed 5 bases from V and 10 bases from J; junction bases left unmatched: 7. CDR3 residues: CASSPGPGGKLFF. The CDR3 DNA reads TGTGCCAGTAGTCCGGGGCCAGGGGGAAAACTGTTTTTT.

This clone has more than one count but fewer than ten. The chain joins TRBV10-3 to TRBJ1-1; the D is unclear. The CDR3 length is 11 residues. The V and J ends lost 7 bases and 4 bases respectively, with 7 bases between them. CDR1 is ENHRY and CDR2 is SYGVKD in the germline V gene. DNA for the CDR3: TGTGCCATCAAAAGGGCCACTGAAGCTTTCTTT. Translated, it gives CAIKRATEAFF.

As DNA, the CDR3 is TGTGCCAGCAGACAGGACTCAACTAATGAAAAACTGTTTTTT. Residues: CASRQDSTNEKLFF. This chain uses TRBV2 with TRBJ1-4; D may be TRBD1 (5 bases). The germline gives CDR1 SNHLY, CDR2 FYNNEI. The CDR3 spans 14 residues. V lost 6 bases and J 0 bases, leaving 8 bases between the germline ends.

The CDR3 loop reads CASSIDLGTSINIQYF. The CDR3 DNA sequence: TGTGCCAGTAGTATAGATCTTGGGACTAGCATCAACATTCAGTACTTC. The chain links TRBV19 to TRBJ2-4; 9 bases map to TRBD2. The germline gives CDR1 LNHDA, CDR2 SQIVND (reference sequence). The CDR3 sequence is 16 residues long. V was clipped by 0 bases and J by 7 bases; unmatched bases: 7.

The V call is TRBV28, the J call TRBJ1-4, with D possibly TRBD1 on 5 matching bases. The CDR3 loop spans 14 amino acids. Germline V lookup: CDR1 MDHEN, CDR2 SYDVKM. With 4 bases removed from V and 5 bases from J, the gap between germline ends came to 11 bases. The CDR3 loop reads CASSYQGANEKLFF. The CDR3 coding sequence is TGTGCCAGCAGTTATCAGGGCGCGAATGAAAAACTGTTTTTT.

The chain recombines TRBV7-8 with TRBJ1-1; 8 bases fit TRBD1. The CDR3 totals 15 residues. Germline CDR1 SGHVS, CDR2 FQNEAQ. J gave up 4 bases and V 1 base, and 5 bases lay outside the gene matches. The CDR3 bases are TGTGCCAGCAGCTTAGATAGACAGGGGCGCACTGAAGCTTTCTTT. Translated: CASSLDRQGRTEAFF.

V usage is TRBV27 and J usage is TRBJ2-1; 9 nucleotides agree with TRBD2. Germline V gene sequence: CDR1 MNHEY, CDR2 SMNVEV (reference sequence). Trimming took 1 base from V and 4 from J; bases not matched to a gene: 5. CDR3 size: 16 residues. CDR3 sequence reads: CASSLLAGGPYNEQFF. The CDR3 bases are TGTGCCAGCAGTTTATTGGCGGGAGGGCCGTACAATGAGCAGTTCTTC.

The chain has TRBV15 and TRBJ2-3, with D perhaps TRBD1 (5 bases). The V end lost 3 bases, the J end lost 9 bases, and 16 bases lay between the germline ends. The CDR3 loop spans 14 amino acids. The germline V gene encodes CDR1 LNHNV and CDR2 YYDKDF (reference sequence). CDR3 region: CATSSHDSSGTQYF. The CDR3 DNA is TGTGCCACCAGCAGCCATGACAGCTCCGGGACGCAGTATTTT. The full variable domain, completed using reference TRBV15 and TRBJ2-3, is DAMVIQNPRYQVTQFGKPVTLSCSQTLNHNVMYWYQQKSSQAPKLLFHYYDKDFNNEADTPDNFQSRRPNTSFCFLDIRSPGLGDTAMYLCATSSHDSSGTQYFGPGTRLTVL.

The genes are TRBV30 and TRBJ2-7; 10 positions match TRBD1. After removal of 5 bases from V and 5 bases from J, the junction contained 12 bases not matched to a gene. Germline values: CDR1 GTSNPN, CDR2 SVGIG (reference sequence). This CDR3 has 15 amino acids. This chain's CDR3 is CAWEFGTGEWNEQYF. CDR3 sequence (DNA): TGTGCCTGGGAATTCGGGACAGGGGAATGGAACGAGCAGTACTTC.

The chain carries TRBV19 and TRBJ2-2; maybe TRBD1 (6 bases). Germline V gives CDR1 LNHDA, CDR2 SQIVND (reference sequence). Deletions cut 8 bases from V and 3 bases from J, with 16 bases between. This CDR3 region has 15 residues. The CDR3 here is CASEIATGYTGELFF. In DNA form, the CDR3 reads TGTGCCAGTGAAATCGCGACAGGCTACACCGGGGAGCTGTTTTTT.

V gene TRBV6-5 combines with J gene TRBJ1-2; D uncertain. Trimming removed 5 bases at V and 6 bases at J, with 10 bases between. Per the germline V gene, CDR1 is MNHEY and CDR2 is SVGAGI. This CDR3 region has 12 residues. The CDR3 loop reads CASSERLNGYTF. DNA of the CDR3: TGTGCCAGCAGTGAACGGCTCAATGGCTACACCTTC.

V gene TRBV5-1 combines with J gene TRBJ2-6, with 7 bases matching TRBD1. From germline, CDR1 is SGHRS and CDR2 YFSETQ. This CDR3 has 19 residues. After removal of 2 bases from V and 1 base from J, the junction contained 12 bases not matched to a gene. DNA of the CDR3: TGCGCCAGCAGCTTCACTCCGGGACAGAGACCATCTGGGGCCAACGTCCTGACTTTC. Its translation is CASSFTPGQRPSGANVLTF.

V and J are TRBV27 and TRBJ2-5; D is unclear. Germline V gene sequence: CDR1 MNHEY, CDR2 SMNVEV (reference sequence). The CDR3 consists of 13 residues. Trimming left V 2 bases short and J 5 bases short, with 9 bases between. CDR3 loop: CASSLLPRETQYF. The CDR3 region has the DNA TGTGCCAGCAGTTTACTACCGCGGGAGACCCAGTACTTC.

The genes are TRBV28 and TRBJ2-1, with TRBD2 matching over 9 bases. The CDR3 consists of 15 residues. Trimming removed 3 bases from V and 6 bases from J; junction bases left unmatched: 6. The germline CDR1 and CDR2 sequences are MDHEN and SYDVKM. The CDR3 nucleotides are TGTGCCAGCAGTTTGGGCGCTAGCGGGATCAATGAGCAGTTCTTC. This translates into CASSLGASGINEQFF.

The genes are TRBV4-1 and TRBJ2-7; maybe TRBD2 (5 bases). The CDR3 contains 14 residues. Germline lookup yields CDR1 MGHRA and CDR2 YSYEKL. The V end was cut by 3 bases, the J end by 2 bases, with 11 bases between. DNA of the CDR3: TGCGCCAGCAGCCAGCTCCGGGGTCCCTACGAGCAGTACTTC. It yields the protein CASSQLRGPYEQYF.

The V gene is TRBV29-1, the J gene TRBJ2-5; D is uncertain. The ends were cut back, 4 bases at V and 1 base at J, with 10 bases in the middle. The CDR3 consists of 13 residues. Germline V gene lookup returns CDR1 SQVTM and CDR2 ANQGSEA. Here the CDR3 reads CSVVGLLQETQYF. For the CDR3, the DNA is TGCAGCGTTGTAGGTCTTCTCCAAGAGACCCAGTACTTC.

This clone has a single count. The gene calls are TRBV25-1 and TRBJ2-5; 7 bases map to TRBD1. Germline V CDR1 and CDR2: MGHDK, SYGVNS. CDR3 size: 14 residues. J was trimmed by 9 bases and V by 0 bases; bases with no gene match: 7. In nucleotides, the CDR3 is TGTGCCAGCAGTGAATATGGACAGGTCGGATCCCAGTACTTC. It codes for CASSEYGQVGSQYF.

The V and J genes are TRBV28 and TRBJ2-7; TRBD2 matches at 8 bases. The CDR3 totals 14 residues. V was pared by 3 bases and J by 1 base, with 2 bases of the junction left unmatched. Germline V gene data show CDR1 as MDHEN and CDR2 as SYDVKM. The CDR3 nucleotides read TGTGCCAGCAGTTTTCCGGGAGGGTCCTACGAGCAGTACTTC. Amino acids: CASSFPGGSYEQYF.